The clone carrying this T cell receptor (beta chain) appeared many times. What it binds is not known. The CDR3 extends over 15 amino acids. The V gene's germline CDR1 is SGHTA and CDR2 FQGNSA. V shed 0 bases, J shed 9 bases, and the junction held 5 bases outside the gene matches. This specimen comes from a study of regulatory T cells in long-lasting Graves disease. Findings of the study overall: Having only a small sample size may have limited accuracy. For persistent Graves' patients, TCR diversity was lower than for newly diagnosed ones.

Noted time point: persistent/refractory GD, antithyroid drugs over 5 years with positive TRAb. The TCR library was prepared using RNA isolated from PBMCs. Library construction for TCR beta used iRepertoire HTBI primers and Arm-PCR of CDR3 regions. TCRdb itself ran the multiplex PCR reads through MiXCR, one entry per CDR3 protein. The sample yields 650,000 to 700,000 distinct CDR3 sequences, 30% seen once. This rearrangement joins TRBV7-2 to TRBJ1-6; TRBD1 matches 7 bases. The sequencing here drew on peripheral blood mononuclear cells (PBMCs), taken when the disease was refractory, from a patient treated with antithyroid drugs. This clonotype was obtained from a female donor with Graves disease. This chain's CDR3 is CASSLAWDRSSPLHF. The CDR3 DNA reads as TGTGCCAGCAGCTTAGCTTGGGACAGAAGTTCACCCCTCCACTTT.